Listed here are 22 T cell receptor beta chains from one sample, sequenced in a study of a mutant IDH1 vaccine in newly diagnosed glioma. Sample time point: week 47, end of study. The study gave 300 ug of mutant IDH1 20-mer peptide per vaccine dose, with topical imiquimod. The table came from immunoSEQ multiplex PCR; TCRdb's copy has only in-frame clones and leaves some out. The sample comprises some 38,000 clones, about 81% of which are singletons, and 8.9% rests with the top ten. Antigens of these TCRs are unknown. The sequencing used PBMCs, collected from a glioma patient whose treatment included an IDH1 peptide vaccine. The receptors here all came from a middle-aged man with glioma.

The genes are TRBV5-4 and TRBJ2-1; D gene ambiguous. Germline V gene sequence: CDR1 SGHNT, CDR2 YYREEE (reference sequence). The length of the CDR3 is 12 residues. The V end was cut by 4 bases, the J end by 3 bases, with 5 bases between. CDR3 DNA: TGTGCCAGCAGCCCCGACTACAATGAGCAGTTCTTC. Translation: CASSPDYNEQFF.

The rearrangement uses TRBV6-5 and TRBJ1-1; the match to TRBD1 covers 8 bases. J was trimmed by 0 bases and V by 10 bases; bases with no gene match: 10. CDR3 length equals 15 residues. The germline gives CDR1 MNHEY, CDR2 SVGAGI. CDR3 loop: CAIRPDRGMNTEAFF. The CDR3 nucleotides read TGTGCCATCAGACCCGACAGGGGCATGAACACTGAAGCTTTCTTT.

The CDR3 protein is CASSLAGARAGELFF. In nucleotides, the CDR3 is TGTGCCAGCAGCTTAGCCGGGGCGAGGGCCGGGGAGCTGTTTTTT. The rearrangement uses TRBV11-3 and TRBJ2-2; D is possibly TRBD1 or TRBD2 (5 bases each). Germline V gene sequence: CDR1 SGHNT, CDR2 YENEEA. CDR3 length equals 15 residues. V lost 1 base to trimming and J lost 6 bases, with 12 bases between them.

The genes are TRBV19 and TRBJ2-1; TRBD1 matches at 10 bases. This CDR3 comprises 16 residues. The V gene end was trimmed by 3 bases and the J gene end by 6 bases; junction bases not matched to a gene: 8. Germline V gene lookup returns CDR1 LNHDA and CDR2 SQIVND (reference sequence). CDR3 sequence: CASSMRGTGAANEQFF. The CDR3, as DNA: TGTGCCAGTAGTATGCGGGGGACAGGGGCGGCCAATGAGCAGTTCTTC.

DNA for the CDR3: TGTGCCAGCTCACCACCGTCTGGCGGCGAGCAGTACGTC. Its protein product is CASSPPSGGEQYV. This chain uses TRBV18 with TRBJ2-7; D unclear. Deletions cut 0 bases from V and 6 bases from J, with 9 bases between. Per the germline V gene, CDR1 is KGHSH and CDR2 is LQKENI. This CDR3 is built from 13 residues.

The table lists this clone with a few counts. This chain connects TRBV13 to TRBJ1-6; a possible D gene is TRBD1 (5 bases). The CDR3 runs to 15 residues. V shed 1 base and J shed 6 bases, with 10 bases lying between them. CDR1 PRHDT and CDR2 FYEKMQ come from the germline V gene (reference sequence). The CDR3 loop is CASSLAGTGNSPLHF. Written as DNA, the CDR3 is TGTGCCAGCAGCTTAGCAGGGACGGGTAATTCACCCCTCCACTTT.

The chain combines TRBV10-3 with TRBJ1-1, with D possibly matching TRBD1 (6 bases). The germline V and J ends were trimmed by 6 bases and 6 bases, with 14 bases remaining between them. Per the germline V gene, CDR1 is ENHRY and CDR2 is SYGVKD. CDR3 length: 13 amino acids. The CDR3 nucleotides are TGTGCCATCAGGGGCTTACAGGGATCTGAAGCTTTCTTT. It specifies CAIRGLQGSEAFF.

This sequence joins TRBV5-1 and TRBJ2-1, with D possibly being TRBD1 (6 bases). Trimming shortened V by 2 bases and J by 9 bases, and 18 bases separated the two germline ends. The length of the CDR3 is 15 residues. Germline loops: CDR1 SGHRS, CDR2 YFSETQ. The CDR3 region is CASSLQGVIGGEQFF. DNA for the CDR3: TGCGCCAGCAGCTTACAGGGAGTAATTGGTGGTGAGCAGTTCTTC.

The V call is TRBV2, the J call TRBJ2-3, with 13 bases that match TRBD2. CDR1 is SNHLY, CDR2 FYNNEI, per germline. The trim removed 7 bases at V and 4 bases at J, leaving 17 bases unmatched. The CDR3 has 19 residues. In nucleotides, the CDR3 is TGTGCCAGCACCCCCGGGACTAGCGGGGACGATCCCCACCCAGATACGCAGTATTTT. Protein product: CASTPGTSGDDPHPDTQYF.

The rearrangement uses TRBV25-1 and TRBJ2-7; D remains ambiguous. Germline V CDR1 and CDR2: MGHDK, SYGVNS. The CDR3 extends over 14 amino acids. V gave up 2 bases and J gave up 3 bases, with 11 bases separating them. The CDR3 spells CASSEQQWGYEQYF. CDR3 bases: TGTGCCAGCAGTGAACAACAGTGGGGCTACGAGCAGTACTTC.

This chain links TRBV27 with TRBJ2-7; 14 bases map to TRBD2. CDR1 is MNHEY and CDR2 is SMNVEV in the germline V gene (reference sequence). The CDR3 spans 15 residues. Trimming at V came to 1 base and at J to 4 bases, leaving 0 bases not matched to a gene. Written as DNA, the CDR3 is TGTGCCAGCAGTTTATGGACTAGCGGGAGGTACGAGCAGTACTTC. It specifies CASSLWTSGRYEQYF.

The chain joins TRBV6-5 to TRBJ1-5; D is ambiguous. With 2 bases removed from V and 0 bases from J, the gap between germline ends came to 8 bases. Germline CDR1 and CDR2: MNHEY and SVGAGI. The CDR3 loop spans 15 amino acids. In DNA form, the CDR3 reads TGTGCCAGCAGTTACAACCGGTATAGCAATCAGCCCCAGCATTTT. Its protein is CASSYNRYSNQPQHF.

The CDR3 spells CASSLETPGTDTQYF. Written as DNA, the CDR3 is TGCGCCAGCAGCTTGGAGACACCAGGCACAGATACGCAGTATTTT. This chain connects TRBV5-1 to TRBJ2-3; D is uncertain. V was shortened by 0 bases and J by 1 base, with 9 bases between the two germline ends. The CDR3 spans 15 residues. Germline loops: CDR1 SGHRS, CDR2 YFSETQ.

The V call is TRBV19, the J call TRBJ2-2; no reliable D call. Per germline, CDR1 LNHDA and CDR2 SQIVND (reference sequence). This CDR3 is 14 amino acids long. Trimming cost V 10 bases and J 2 bases, with 14 bases left between them. The CDR3 DNA sequence: TGTGCCACCCGACCCGAAATTAACACCGGGGAGCTGTTTTTT. This encodes CATRPEINTGELFF.

In its sample, this clone was seen once. This chain connects TRBV27 to TRBJ2-1, with D uncertain. CDR1 MNHEY and CDR2 SMNVEV come from the germline V gene (reference sequence). V lost 5 bases, J lost 4 bases, and 12 bases lay in between. The CDR3 covers 14 residues. CDR3 coding DNA: TGTGCCAGCAGTCTGGGGTTGGGTTACAATGAGCAGTTCTTC. Its translation: CASSLGLGYNEQFF.

V is TRBV5-4 and J is TRBJ2-5; 9 bases align to TRBD2. The last part of the DNA fits TRBJ2-7 better; the J call may be wrong. The CDR3 spans 15 residues. The germline CDR1 and CDR2 sequences are SGHNT and YYREEE (reference sequence). DNA for the CDR3: TGTGCCAGCAGCTTAGATCAGGGACTAGCTGGCGAGCAGTACTTC. This sequence encodes CASSLDQGLAGEQYF.

This clone was seen a handful of times. At the DNA level, this CDR3 is encoded by other sequences in the same sample as well. This sequence joins TRBV7-8 and TRBJ1-1; D uncertain. The ends were cut back, 1 base at V and 1 base at J, with 4 bases in the middle. The CDR3 is 13 residues long. Germline CDR1 reads SGHVS; CDR2 reads FQNEAQ. The CDR3 DNA reads TGTGCCAGCAGCTTAGGCCGGAACACTGAAGCTTTCTTT. Encoded protein: CASSLGRNTEAFF.

This chain uses TRBV5-6 with TRBJ2-3; 14 bases match TRBD2. V trimming: 4 bases; J trimming: 5 bases; junction bases outside the gene matches: 6. This CDR3 is built from 16 residues. CDR1 and CDR2 from the germline V gene are SGHDT and YYEEEE. In nucleotides, the CDR3 is TGTGCCAGCAGCGGGACTAGCGGGAGTCGTAGAGATACGCAGTATTTT. Protein: CASSGTSGSRRDTQYF.

This sequence joins TRBV9 and TRBJ2-7, with 8 positions matching TRBD2. V lost 0 bases to trimming and J lost 1 base; unmatched junction nucleotides: 3. The CDR3 extends over 15 amino acids. Germline CDR1 SGDLS, CDR2 YYNGEE. Here the CDR3 reads CASSVAASGSYEQYF. The CDR3 region has the DNA TGTGCCAGCAGCGTAGCGGCTAGCGGGTCCTACGAGCAGTACTTC.

This clone was seen more than once but under ten times. The chain employs TRBV2 and TRBJ1-1; D call uncertain. With 2 bases removed from V and 2 bases from J, the gap between germline ends came to 6 bases. This CDR3 is built from 13 residues. Germline CDR1 SNHLY, CDR2 FYNNEI. The DNA for the CDR3 is TGTGCCAGCAGTGAAAACAGTAACACTGAAGCTTTCTTT. This codes for CASSENSNTEAFF.

This clone was seen a few times. This chain joins TRBV6-1 and TRBJ1-2; no reliable D call. Trimming left V 6 bases short and J 5 bases short, with 7 bases between. The CDR3 is 11 amino acids. CDR1 is MNHNS and CDR2 is SASEGT in the germline V gene. For the CDR3, the DNA is TGTGCCAGCAGCTACGGTTATGGCTACACCTTC. It yields the protein CASSYGYGYTF.

This clone was counted once. The CDR3 nucleotides are TGTGCCAGCAGCGATATAGCGGGGGGGGGAGATACGCAGTATTTT. Its protein product is CASSDIAGGGDTQYF. The rearrangement uses TRBV6-5 and TRBJ2-3, with 11 bases identical to TRBD2. V lost 6 bases and J lost 5; bases outside the gene matches: 7. The CDR3 extends over 15 amino acids. Looked up from germline, CDR1 is MNHEY and CDR2 is SVGAGI.